The sequence of this T cell receptor (beta chain) was determined in a study of T cell responses to AZD1222 COVID-19 vaccine. Points from the study as a whole: Sampling captured repertoires only after the peak T cell response.

The assay was immunoSEQ multiplex PCR, and TCRdb's table has in-frame clones only and misses some. The data contain about 140,000 clones, roughly 88% of them singletons. V was trimmed by 6 bases and J by 8 bases, leaving 16 bases between them. The germline V gene encodes CDR1 SEHNR and CDR2 FQNEAQ (reference sequence). This CDR3 contains 14 residues. About this clone: Its antigen is unknown.

The receptor was isolated from an adult who received the AZD1222 COVID-19 vaccine. The source material was peripheral blood, sampled 28 days after the second AZD1222 dose. The chain is built from TRBV7-9 and TRBJ1-4; TRBD1 is a possible D gene (5 bases). CDR3 loop: CASRFPGGGEKLFF. CDR3 in DNA: TGTGCCAGCAGATTCCCCGGGGGTGGGGAAAAACTGTTTTTT.